These T cell receptor beta chains were read from a single sample in a study of blood T cells in healthy people across ages. TCRdb recomputed calls from the 5' RACE reads with MiXCR, one row per CDR3 protein. The repertoire holds around 1,500,000 distinct CDR3 sequences, 40% to 50% seen once, with 7.9% in the top ten. Sample: blood. The source is a woman aged 18-29 years in good health. CDR3s include the opening cysteine and the closing phenylalanine or tryptophan. D genes are given only for firm matches. Not all rows give a size; the values are once, few, many and, for expanded clones, a class.

TRBV11-3	once	TRBJ2-3	-	TGTGCCAGCAGCCCTAGCTGGGTTAGGGATACGCAGTATTTT	CASSPSWVRDTQYF
TRBV27	-	TRBJ2-3	-	TGTGCCAGCAGTTCTCGAATAACTAGCTTTGGCACAGATACGCAGTATTTT	CASSSRITSFGTDTQYF
TRBV11-2	-	TRBJ2-5	-	TGTGCCAGCAGCGTAAGTTGGGACCAAGAGACCCAGTACTTC	CASSVSWDQETQYF
TRBV4-1	few	TRBJ1-1	-	TGCGCCAGCAGCCCGGGAAGTGTAAAGGGGGGAAACACTGAAGCTTTCTTT	CASSPGSVKGGNTEAFF
TRBV20-1	-	TRBJ1-1	-	TGCAGTGCTAGGGCTCAGGGAAACACTGAAGCTTTCTTT	CSARAQGNTEAFF
TRBV12-5	-	TRBJ2-1	TRBD2	TGTGCTAGTGGTCTGACTAGCGGGAGCTCCTACAATGAGCAGTTCTTC	CASGLTSGSSYNEQFF
TRBV29-1	few	TRBJ2-3	-	TGCAGCGTTGACGGTGGGTCGGGCACAGATACGCAGTATTTT	CSVDGGSGTDTQYF
TRBV5-1	-	TRBJ2-3	-	TGCCCCAGCAGCTTGGATGGCAGACGGGAAACAGATACGCAGTATTTT	CPSSLDGRRETDTQYF
TRBV7-6	-	TRBJ1-6	-	TGTGCCAACAGCTCCACGAGCTCCTATAATTCACCCCTCCACTTT	CANSSTSSYNSPLHF
TRBV7-9	once	TRBJ1-5	-	TGTGCCAGCAGCTTACACGGACAAATCAATCAGCCCCAGCATTTT	CASSLHGQINQPQHF
TRBV5-1	-	TRBJ1-3	-	TGCGCCAGCAGTTCGGACGGACTCTCTGGAAACACCATATATTTT	CASSSDGLSGNTIYF
TRBV20-1	many	TRBJ2-7	-	TGCAGTGCTAAAAACTCCTACGAGCAGTACTTC	CSAKNSYEQYF
TRBV2	-	TRBJ2-5	-	TGTGCCAGCAGTCCCCAGCTTCAAGGGCTCCGGAAAGAGACCCAGTACTTC	CASSPQLQGLRKETQYF
TRBV20-1	-	TRBJ2-3	TRBD1	TGCAGTAGAAAGGGGGCGCGTCTTGATTTAGGCATAGATACGCAGTATTTT	CSRKGARLDLGIDTQYF
TRBV24-1	-	TRBJ2-3	TRBD1	TGTGCCACCAGTGACTCGGGACAGGTCACAGATACGCAGTATTTT	CATSDSGQVTDTQYF
TRBV5-1	few	TRBJ2-2	TRBD1	TGCGCCAGCTCAACCGGGACAGACAACACCGGGGAGCTGTTTTTT	CASSTGTDNTGELFF
TRBV29-1	-	TRBJ1-2	-	TGCAGCGTGGACAGTGAAAGGGGCTTGGGTAACTATGGCTACACCTTC	CSVDSERGLGNYGYTF
TRBV20-1	-	TRBJ2-3	TRBD2	TGCAGTGCTAGCTTTAGCGGGGGGGGCTCGGGTACGCAGTATTTT	CSASFSGGGSGTQYF
TRBV9	few	TRBJ2-7	TRBD1	TGTGCCAGCAGCCCGAGGACAGGGGGCAAAAGCGAGCAGTACTTC	CASSPRTGGKSEQYF
TRBV4-1	many	TRBJ2-3	-	TGCGCCAGCAGCCCGTCCGGGGTCACAGATACGCAGTATTTT	CASSPSGVTDTQYF
TRBV20-1	-	TRBJ2-3	TRBD2	TGCAGTGCTTGCCTAGCGGGAGTCTCAGATACGCAGTATTTT	CSACLAGVSDTQYF
TRBV3-1	once	TRBJ2-3	-	TGTGCCAGCAGCCACCCGTCCAGGGTCGACACAGATACGCAGTATTTT	CASSHPSRVDTDTQYF
TRBV7-6	-	TRBJ1-4	-	TGTGCCAGCAGCCTGGGGGGGGGCCTGAATGAAAAACTGTTTTTT	CASSLGGGLNEKLFF
TRBV20-1	-	TRBJ1-1	TRBD1	TGCAGTGCTAGACGGACAGGGGGGGGGGTACCTCAAGCTTTCTTT	CSARRTGGGVPQAFF
TRBV13	many	TRBJ2-7	TRBD2	TGTGCCAGCAGCTCAACGGGAGGAGCGGACGACACCTACGAGCAGTACTTC	CASSSTGGADDTYEQYF
TRBV7-8	few	TRBJ2-3	TRBD2	TGTGCCAGCAGCTTACTGGCGGGGGGGTTCACAGATACGCAGTATTTT	CASSLLAGGFTDTQYF
TRBV12-3/TRBV12-4	few	TRBJ2-1	-	TGTGCCATCGACCCGTTGGGGGGCTTAGATGAGCAGTTCTTC	CAIDPLGGLDEQFF
TRBV6-5	few	TRBJ2-3	TRBD1	TGTGCCAGCAGTGCAACAGGGGCAGATACGCAGTATTTT	CASSATGADTQYF
TRBV14	-	TRBJ2-7	-	TGTGCCAGCAGCCAAGAGGTTAGGGATGCCTACAATGAGCAGTACTTC	CASSQEVRDAYNEQYF
TRBV10-3	few	TRBJ2-7	TRBD1	TGTGCCATCAGTGGACGGGACAGGGGGGCCTACGAGCAGTACTTC	CAISGRDRGAYEQYF
TRBV11-2	few	TRBJ2-7	-	TGTGCCAGCAGCCTAAACCGGGTCCGCGAGCAGTACTTC	CASSLNRVREQYF
TRBV25-1	-	TRBJ1-1	TRBD1	TGTGCCAGCAGTGTCCCGACCGGGACAGGAGCTTTCTTT	CASSVPTGTGAFF
TRBV28	-	TRBJ1-2	-	TGTGCCAGCAGTTCACCAAGCTTAGCTAACTATGGCTACACCTTC	CASSSPSLANYGYTF
TRBV27	-	TRBJ1-6	-	TGTGCCAGCAGGGACCCCACCTCCTATAATTCACCCCTCCACTTT	CASRDPTSYNSPLHF
TRBV12-3/TRBV12-4	many	TRBJ2-4	-	TGTGCCAGCAGTCCAGCGACCAATCCCAAAAACATTCAGTACTTC	CASSPATNPKNIQYF
TRBV12-3/TRBV12-4	-	TRBJ2-1	-	TGTGCCAGCAGTCCCCTCACCAAGATGGGAAGCTCCTACAATGAGCAGTTCTTC	CASSPLTKMGSSYNEQFF
TRBV5-1	-	TRBJ2-2	TRBD1	TGCGCCAGCAGCTTTGGACAGGGGGCAGGCACCGGGGAGCTGTTTTTT	CASSFGQGAGTGELFF
TRBV20-1	-	TRBJ2-1	TRBD2	TGCAGTGCTAGGGGGGGGGTAGTGAGGTACAATGAGCAGTTCTTC	CSARGGVVRYNEQFF
TRBV10-3	few	TRBJ1-6	TRBD1	TGTGCCATCAGGGGACAGGGCAATTCACCCCTCCACTTT	CAIRGQGNSPLHF
TRBV4-1	few	TRBJ1-1	-	TGCGCCAGCAGCCAAGACCTGGGACACCTGAACACTGAAGCTTTCTTT	CASSQDLGHLNTEAFF